This TCR beta chain was captured by sequencing in a study of CD8+CD57+ T cells in acquired aplastic anemia. Overall study: Each DNA sample taken from sorted CD4+ and CD8+ cells came to 2.5 to 4 ug on average.

CD8+CD57+ cell expansion had been shown by flow cytometry in patients chosen for sequencing. Each of the patients presented with severe acquired aplastic anemia. There was no therapy given to any patient before the blood sampling took place. The study, taken as a whole, reports: The same twenty-nine CD8+ CDR3 sequences occurred in patients and in controls.

Regarding this clonotype: What it binds is unknown.

The template used for profiling TCR beta VDJ and CDR3 was genomic DNA. Each CDR3 protein gets one entry after TCRdb re-called the reads with MiXCR. The sample has about 180,000 distinct CDR3 sequences, approximately 48% seen once. The length of the CDR3 is 13 residues. The V gene's germline CDR1 is SEHNR and CDR2 FQNEAQ (reference sequence). V was pared by 6 bases and J by 1 base, with 9 bases between. The specimen sequenced was sorted CD4+, CD8+, or CD8+CD57+ T cells (not recorded which) from PBMCs. This receptor was identified in a human donor with aplastic anemia. The chain combines TRBV7-9 with TRBJ1-1; no reliable D call. The CDR3 DNA sequence: TGTGCCAGCAGTGGGAATGGGAACACTGAAGCTTTCTTT. Residues: CASSGNGNTEAFF.